The present entry profiles one T cell receptor beta chain with its context. This clone was counted many times. Its antigen is not yet known. No base quality values were provided; no much bigger clone lies one nucleotide off. From its cysteine to its phenylalanine, the CDR3 spans 19 amino acids. Only CDR3 DNA is held: 57 bases, read in frame from base 1. V and J are trimmed by 2 bases and 5 bases, and the gene matches miss 18 bases of the junction. The germline V gene (reference sequence) gives CDR1 as SEHNR and CDR2 as FQNEAQ. The method was PCR. The sequencing machine was an Illumina HiSeq 4000. High-throughput sequencing was used to profile the TCR beta-chain CDR3 region of every patient. Per the original workflow: A classifier to discriminate distant-metastatic papillary thyroid cancer patients was built from CDR3 differences across clinicopathological groups. Repertoire diversity was assessed with the Shannon index, and tumor-blood repertoire similarity with the Morisita-Horn index. TCRdb's own reprocessing of the public reads used fastp at Q25 and MiXCR and kept productive beta chains. V and J calls and clone size were set by TCRdb, not the authors. The sample table holds around 34,000 clones, of which 15% to 20% were seen once. The ten biggest clones cover 3% to 4% of the sample.

The sample belongs to a study of metastatic and nonmetastatic thyroid tumors (dated by TCRdb to 2019 to 2021). For the study in its entirety: Repertoires were compared across peripheral blood and tumor or nodule tissue samples from malignant and benign thyroid patients.

Before undergoing thyroid surgery, none of the patients had been given any kind of treatment. The study retrospectively analysed patient clinical samples collected from the early 2010s to the late 2010s using T-cell receptor beta sequencing. General findings and caveats noted by the study authors: In both blood and tumor samples, TCR beta diversity was reported to be significantly higher in malignant tumors than in benign nodules.

The chain links TRBV7-9 with TRBJ2-5; 9 nucleotides in the junction match TRBD2. The sample consisted of blood. This TCR was sampled from a female donor with papillary thyroid cancer or a benign thyroid nodule (not recorded which). Some clones in this sample may be carry-over from other donors' samples. The CDR3 in this case is CASSLIGGASGIIRETQYF. The nucleotide sequence is TGTGCCAGCAGCTTAATAGGGGGGGCTAGCGGGATCATTCGGGAGACCCAGTACTTC.